Detailed here is one T cell receptor (beta chain). Its antigen is still unknown. The data stem from a study of HIV-infected patients and healthy controls. At the level of the study: A modest, significant CD4 rise occurred in most of the 16 patients after three months of therapy. General study findings and limits: HIV-infected patients shared fewer CDR3 sequences between individuals than healthy controls.

Alpha and beta constant-region primers primed reverse transcription of approximately 0.55 ug RNA. Separate chain-specific third strand synthesis with multiplexing indices produced the alpha and beta libraries. In TCRdb, the 5' RACE reads were re-called with MiXCR into one record per CDR3 protein. The table includes about 3,800 distinct CDR3 sequences, roughly 9% detected once. Follow-up blood was drawn about 14 weeks, roughly three months, after antiretroviral therapy began. All unsorted peripheral T cells were captured because whole blood was used without fractionation. The CDR3 sequence is 12 residues long. From germline, CDR1 is SGDLS and CDR2 YYNGEE. V lost 7 bases to trimming and J lost 2 bases, with 9 bases between them.

This TCR came from an adult with HIV infection. The chain uses TRBV9 and TRBJ1-1, with D possibly being TRBD1 (5 bases). This specimen consisted of blood, obtained during antiretroviral therapy. The CDR3 bases are TGTGCCAGCGTAGGGGATAACACTGAAGCTTTCTTT. Translated, it gives CASVGDNTEAFF.